A selection of T cell receptor beta chains follows, all from one sample in a study of blood T cells in healthy people across ages. A single record per CDR3 protein comes from TCRdb applying MiXCR to the 5' RACE reads. The sample holds 1.6 million or so distinct CDR3 sequences, roughly 32% seen once. Sample: blood. The receptors come from a woman in her twenties or thirties in good health. Each CDR3 is given with its conserved first and last residue. Fields, in order: D gene, J gene, clone size, V gene, CDR3 protein, CDR3 DNA. D genes are given only for firm matches. Some rows have no size entry. The others give once, few or many, or a class for an expanded clone.

>TRBD1|TRBJ1-2|.|TRBV4-1
CASSQDRTGPSGYTF
TGCGCCAGCAGCCAAGATCGGACAGGGCCTAGCGGCTACACCTTC
>.|TRBJ2-5|.|TRBV5-1
CASSLATSETQYF
TGCGCCAGCAGCTTGGCCACTTCCGAGACCCAGTACTTC
>.|TRBJ1-2|.|TRBV6-2/TRBV6-3
CASKAGTVRDYTF
TGTGCCAGCAAGGCTGGGACCGTAAGGGACTACACCTTC
>.|TRBJ1-2|.|TRBV20-1
CSARRDEYYGYTF
TGCAGTGCTCGCCGGGATGAATACTATGGCTACACCTTC
>TRBD1|TRBJ1-1|.|TRBV6-1
CASSPTRQGERNTEAFF
TGTGCCAGCAGCCCAACGAGACAGGGGGAGAGGAACACTGAAGCTTTCTTT
>TRBD1|TRBJ1-4|many|TRBV4-1
CASRRYPDRGNEKLFF
TGCGCCAGCAGACGGTACCCCGACAGGGGGAATGAAAAACTGTTTTTT
>TRBD2|TRBJ2-7|.|TRBV12-3/TRBV12-4
CASSLTSVPYEQYF
TGTGCCAGCAGCCTCACTAGCGTTCCTTACGAGCAGTACTTC
>TRBD2|TRBJ2-5|.|TRBV3-1
CASSPLGGVAGQETQYF
TGTGCCAGCAGCCCGCTCGGAGGGGTAGCGGGACAAGAGACCCAGTACTTC
>.|TRBJ2-2|.|TRBV21-1
CASRVRPGHLTTDSNTGELFF
TGTGCCAGCAGGGTCAGACCGGGACATTTAACCACGGACTCGAACACCGGGGAGCTGTTTTTT
>TRBD2|TRBJ2-5|.|TRBV15
CATSLGTSGRKETQYF
TGTGCCACCAGCTTGGGGACTAGCGGGAGAAAGGAGACCCAGTACTTC
>.|TRBJ1-5|few|TRBV6-5
CASSYSGVGQPQHF
TGTGCCAGCAGTTATTCGGGAGTGGGCCAGCCCCAGCATTTT
>TRBD2|TRBJ2-1|few|TRBV25-1
CASSGRLAGDVGDEQFF
TGTGCCAGCAGTGGGAGACTAGCGGGGGACGTCGGGGATGAGCAGTTCTTC
>TRBD2|TRBJ2-3|.|TRBV20-1
CSARLAGVAYF
TGCAGTGCGCGCCTAGCGGGAGTCGCGTATTTT
>.|TRBJ2-5|.|TRBV28
CASSLSRIQETQYF
TGTGCCAGCAGTTTATCGAGGATCCAAGAGACCCAGTACTTC
>TRBD2|TRBJ2-1|.|TRBV20-1
CSARTLEAGAYNEQFF
TGCAGTGCTAGGACCCTTGAAGCGGGGGCCTACAATGAGCAGTTCTTC
>TRBD2|TRBJ2-1|.|TRBV7-9
CASSFVGGSSYNEQFF
TGTGCCAGCAGCTTTGTAGGCGGGAGCTCCTACAATGAGCAGTTCTTC
>TRBD1|TRBJ1-1|few|TRBV14
CASSSYRGGTEAFF
TGTGCCAGCAGCTCGTACAGGGGAGGCACTGAAGCTTTCTTT
>.|TRBJ1-5|.|TRBV27
CASSLSFRGRNQPQHF
TGTGCCAGCAGTTTATCCTTTAGGGGACGCAATCAGCCCCAGCATTTT
>TRBD2|TRBJ2-3|few|TRBV6-2/TRBV6-3
CASSLYGGRTDTQYF
TGTGCCAGCAGTCTTTATGGCGGGAGGACAGATACGCAGTATTTT
>.|TRBJ2-1|once|TRBV7-9
CASSLELRAPYNEQFF
TGTGCCAGCAGCTTAGAATTACGGGCCCCCTACAATGAGCAGTTCTTC
>.|TRBJ1-1|few|TRBV12-3/TRBV12-4
CASSYGVREAFF
TGTGCCAGCAGTTACGGAGTTCGTGAAGCTTTCTTT
>.|TRBJ2-1|.|TRBV28
CASSLNYRDNQFF
TGTGCCAGCAGTTTAAACTACCGGGACAATCAGTTCTTC
>TRBD1|TRBJ1-2|many|TRBV27
CASRIQGAPVYGYTF
TGTGCCAGCAGAATACAGGGGGCGCCGGTCTATGGCTACACCTTC
>.|TRBJ2-7|.|TRBV6-1
CASRQQGAGGYEQYF
TGTGCCAGCAGGCAACAGGGAGCCGGAGGGTACGAGCAGTACTTC
>.|TRBJ2-7|few|TRBV7-2
CASSGSTYNEQYF
TGTGCCAGCAGCGGAAGTACCTACAATGAGCAGTACTTC
>TRBD1|TRBJ2-7|.|TRBV25-1
CTSNLGQGYEQYF
TGTACCAGTAATCTGGGACAGGGCTACGAGCAGTACTTC
>.|TRBJ2-1|.|TRBV14
CASSHPLGLYNEQFF
TGTGCCAGCAGCCACCCCCTCGGCCTCTACAATGAGCAGTTCTTC
>TRBD1|TRBJ1-1|once|TRBV5-8
CASSPKQGRTEAFF
TGTGCCAGCAGCCCAAAACAGGGGCGGACTGAAGCTTTCTTT
>.|TRBJ2-1|few|TRBV7-9
CASSHGGKPYNEQFF
TGTGCCAGCAGCCACGGCGGCAAACCCTACAATGAGCAGTTCTTC
>.|TRBJ2-7|.|TRBV2
CASSGSESYEQYF
TGTGCCAGCAGTGGGTCAGAATCCTACGAGCAGTACTTC